These 13 T cell receptor beta chains were all obtained from the same sample, sequenced in a study of cytomegalovirus exposure and HLA in healthy donors. Profiled with immunoSEQ multiplex PCR; TCRdb holds only in-frame clones, not every one. The sample carries 100,000 to 150,000 clones, 95% to 97% recorded once. What was sequenced was PBMCs. The receptor source for this set is a man aged 18 to 30 in good health and CMV-seronegative.

This chain links TRBV4-3 with TRBJ2-7, with 11 bases identical to TRBD2. The length of the CDR3 is 13 residues. V gave up 4 bases and J gave up 4 bases; unmatched junction bases: 0. Germline V gives CDR1 LGHNA, CDR2 YSLEER. The CDR3 DNA follows: TGCGCCAGCAGCCGGACTAGCGGGTACGAGCAGTACTTC. Translating it yields CASSRTSGYEQYF.

The chain has TRBV6-5 and TRBJ2-7; 10 nucleotides agree with TRBD2. The CDR3 covers 15 residues. V lost 6 bases to trimming and J lost 2 bases; unmatched junction nucleotides: 7. Germline CDR1 MNHEY, CDR2 SVGAGI. For the CDR3, the DNA is TGTGCCAGCAGCCCTAATAGCGGGAGGCCCTACGAGCAGTACTTC. Translated: CASSPNSGRPYEQYF.

The chain is built from TRBV7-2 and TRBJ1-4; perhaps TRBD1 as D (5 bases). The CDR3 has 16 residues. V was shortened by 1 base and J by 0 bases, with 9 bases between the two germline ends. Per germline, CDR1 SGHTA and CDR2 FQGNSA. CDR3 sequence (DNA): TGTGCCAGCAGCTTAGTGGGAGGGGCAACTAATGAAAAACTGTTTTTT. Translation gives CASSLVGGATNEKLFF.

The rearrangement links TRBV7-8 to TRBJ2-1; 10 bases agree with TRBD2. The germline gives CDR1 SGHVS, CDR2 FQNEAQ. The CDR3 runs 16 residues. J lost 2 bases, V lost 7 bases, and 8 bases had no gene match. CDR3 bases: TGTGCCAGCATACCCGAAGGACTAGCGGCCTACAATGAGCAGTTCTTC. Protein product: CASIPEGLAAYNEQFF.

The CDR3 region is CASSLTSTGELFF. For the CDR3, the DNA is TGTGCCAGCAGCTTAACATCTACCGGGGAGCTGTTTTTT. This chain uses TRBV7-3 with TRBJ2-2; D not certain. Germline V lookup: CDR1 SGHTA, CDR2 FQGTGA. Trimming removed 0 bases at V and 5 bases at J, with 4 bases between. The CDR3 loop spans 13 amino acids.

This sequence joins TRBV30 and TRBJ2-1, with D possibly TRBD1 on 6 matching bases. The CDR3 runs 12 residues. Trimming took off 3 bases at V and 14 bases at J, with 17 bases between the two ends. Germline CDR1 reads GTSNPN; CDR2 reads SVGIG (reference sequence). CDR3 in amino acids: CAWSPGAENEFF. The CDR3 DNA is TGTGCCTGGAGCCCAGGGGCGGAAAATGAGTTCTTC. Looking up the rest from reference TRBV30 and TRBJ2-1 gives the full variable domain: SQTIHQWPATLVQPVGSPLSLECTVEGTSNPNLYWYRQAAGRGLQLLFYSVGIGQISSEVPQNLSASRPQDRQFILSSKKLLLSDSGFYLCAWSPGAENEFFGPGTRLTVL.

Worth noting for this clone: Compared with germline, one end of the junction differs, possibly owing to a read error. The chain uses TRBV11-2 and TRBJ2-7, with 7 bases identical to TRBD1. The germline gives CDR1 SGHAT, CDR2 FQNNGV. There are 14 residues in the CDR3. CDR3 DNA: TGTGCCAGCAGCCTAGACAGGGCGTCCTACGAGCAGTACTTC. Its translation: CASSLDRASYEQYF. Variable domain in full (rest from reference TRBV11-2 and TRBJ2-7): EAGVAQSPRYKIIEKRQSVAFWCNPISGHATLYWYQQILGQGPKLLIQFQNNGVVDDSQLPKDRFSAERLKGVDSTLKIQPAKLEDSAVYLCASSLDRASYEQYFGPGTRLTVT.

The chain joins TRBV28 to TRBJ1-1, with 9 nucleotides matching TRBD1. Looked up from germline, CDR1 is MDHEN and CDR2 is SYDVKM. V lost 3 bases to trimming and J lost 4 bases; unmatched junction nucleotides: 9. The CDR3 covers 16 residues. This CDR3 reads CASSLGRETGGTEAFF. CDR3 nucleotide sequence: TGTGCCAGCAGTTTGGGGAGAGAGACAGGGGGCACTGAAGCTTTCTTT.

This rearrangement joins TRBV28 to TRBJ2-1; a possible D gene is TRBD2 (6 bases). The germline CDR1 and CDR2 sequences are MDHEN and SYDVKM. The CDR3 contains 16 residues. V lost 1 base and J lost 0, with 10 bases in between. CDR3 residues: CASSLFGGISYNEQFF. The CDR3 region has the DNA TGTGCCAGCAGTTTATTCGGCGGGATCTCCTACAATGAGCAGTTCTTC. The variable domain in full, with the rest retrieved from reference TRBV28 and TRBJ2-1, is DVKVTQSSRYLVKRTGEKVFLECVQDMDHENMFWYRQDPGLGLRLIYFSYDVKMKEKGDIPEGYSVSREKKERFSLILESASTNQTSMYLCASSLFGGISYNEQFFGPGTRLTVL.

This sequence joins TRBV6-1 and TRBJ1-1; tentatively, D is TRBD1 (5 bases). This CDR3 contains 13 residues. The ends were cut back, 4 bases at V and 4 bases at J, with 10 bases in the middle. CDR1 and CDR2 from the germline V gene are MNHNS and SASEGT. DNA of the CDR3: TGTGCCAGCAGTGCGGAGGGGAGCACTGAAGCTTTCTTT. Translating it yields CASSAEGSTEAFF.

The V call is TRBV7-3, the J call TRBJ2-7; no definite D call. Between the trimmed V and J ends, which lost 3 bases and 3 bases, there was a span of 9 bases. Germline CDR1 SGHTA, CDR2 FQGTGA. The CDR3 sequence is 13 residues long. CDR3 amino acids: CASSFGQNYEQYF. DNA of the CDR3: TGTGCCAGCAGCTTTGGGCAGAACTACGAGCAGTACTTC.

The chain links TRBV6-5 to TRBJ1-4; possibly TRBD1 for D (6 bases). The V gene's germline CDR1 is MNHEY and CDR2 SVGAGI. V was pared by 2 bases and J by 7 bases, with 14 bases between. The CDR3 loop spans 15 amino acids. CDR3 sequence: CASSYQANRAEKLFF. The CDR3 DNA sequence: TGTGCCAGCAGTTACCAGGCTAACAGGGCTGAAAAACTGTTTTTT.

The CDR3 nucleotides are TGTGCCAGCAGCTTATCGGGGGTGACAGCTTACTACGAGCAGTACTTC. It specifies CASSLSGVTAYYEQYF. The chain uses TRBV11-3 and TRBJ2-7; D might be TRBD2 (6 bases). This CDR3 is built from 16 residues. The V and J ends lost 2 bases and 3 bases respectively, with 17 bases between them. Germline-derived CDR1 and CDR2 are SGHNT and YENEEA.